A selection of T cell receptor beta chains follows, all from one sample in a study of technical replicates of blood from a few donors. This table comes from immunoSEQ multiplex PCR, and its TCRdb copy is limited to in-frame clones, with some not included. The data contain more than 90,000 clones, almost 97% of them seen just once; the ten biggest clones take up approximately 0.36%. Sequences were obtained from T cells isolated from PBMCs. The source of these receptors is a human donor in good health. Both conserved end residues are part of each CDR3. The D gene is left open where the match is weak. Rows may omit the clone size; those that give it use once, few, many or a size class.

j_gene | v_gene | abundance | d_gene | len | CDR3nt | CDR3aa
TRBJ2-1 | TRBV9 | NA | NA | 13 | TGTGCCAGCAGTAGGACAGGGAGGGATGAGCAGTTCTTC | CASSRTGRDEQFF
TRBJ1-6 | TRBV7-2 | NA | TRBD1 | 12 | TGTGCCAGCAGCGCGACAGGGACACCCCTCCACTTT | CASSATGTPLHF
TRBJ1-2 | TRBV28 | NA | NA | 12 | TGTGCCAGCCTTTCTACCAACTATGGCTACACCTTC | CASLSTNYGYTF
TRBJ1-3 | TRBV6-5 | NA | NA | 13 | TGTGCCAGCAGAGGGACATCTGGAAACACCATATATTTT | CASRGTSGNTIYF
TRBJ2-2 | TRBV6-5 | NA | NA | 14 | TGTGCCAGCAGATTATCCAGGATCACCGGGGAGCTGTTTTTT | CASRLSRITGELFF
TRBJ2-1 | TRBV4-1 | NA | NA | 15 | TGCGCCAGCAGCCAAGTCCAGGGAACCTCAAATGAGCAGTTCTTC | CASSQVQGTSNEQFF
TRBJ2-7 | TRBV19 | NA | TRBD2 | 15 | TGTGCCAGTACCGGAGGGCTAGCGGGAGTCTACGAGCAGTACTTC | CASTGGLAGVYEQYF
TRBJ2-5 | TRBV14 | NA | NA | 12 | TGTGCCAGCAGCCGGAGCCAAGAGACCCAGTACTTC | CASSRSQETQYF
TRBJ1-3 | TRBV4-3 | NA | NA | 13 | TGCGCCAGCAGCCGGGGCGTTGGAAACACCATATATTTT | CASSRGVGNTIYF
TRBJ2-1 | TRBV7-4 | once | TRBD2 | 16 | TGTGCCAGCAGCTCGATGACTAGCGGGATTGCCAATGAGCAGTTCTTC | CASSSMTSGIANEQFF
TRBJ1-5 | TRBV19 | NA | NA | 12 | TGTGCTGTTGGAGGGCGTCGTCAGCCCCAGCATTTT | CAVGGRRQPQHF
TRBJ1-3 | TRBV29-1 | once | NA | 14 | TGCAGCGTTGGGGCAGGGGTCGGTGGAAACACCATATATTTT | CSVGAGVGGNTIYF
TRBJ2-1 | TRBV2 | NA | TRBD2 | 14 | TGTGCCAGCACAAGGACTAGCGGCGACAATGAGCAGTTCTTC | CASTRTSGDNEQFF
TRBJ2-5 | TRBV6-5 | NA | TRBD2 | 15 | TGTGCCAGCAAACCTACTAGCGTCGGGCGGGAGACCCAGTACTTC | CASKPTSVGRETQYF
TRBJ1-5 | TRBV9 | NA | TRBD1 | 14 | TGTGCCAGCAGCGCCGGGACAGGCAATCAGCCCCAGCATTTT | CASSAGTGNQPQHF
TRBJ2-7 | TRBV19 | once | TRBD1 | 16 | TGTGCCAGTAGTAGACACCGGGACAGGCCTCACTACGAGCAGTACTTC | CASSRHRDRPHYEQYF
TRBJ2-5 | TRBV2 | NA | TRBD1 | 17 | TGTGCCAGCACTCGGACAGGGGCCCCCTTATACCAAGAGACCCAGTACTTC | CASTRTGAPLYQETQYF
TRBJ2-2 | TRBV28 | NA | TRBD1 | 15 | TGTGCCAGCAGTTCCTACAGGGGGAACACCGGGGAGCTGTTTTTT | CASSSYRGNTGELFF
TRBJ1-1 | TRBV9 | once | NA | 14 | TGTGCCAGCAGCGTAGGACAGCTGAACACTGAAGCTTTCTTT | CASSVGQLNTEAFF
TRBJ2-1 | TRBV7-2 | NA | NA | 15 | TGTGCCAGCAGCTTTGGACAGACGGGGTACAATGAGCAGTTCTTC | CASSFGQTGYNEQFF
TRBJ1-4 | TRBV4-1 | NA | NA | 14 | TGCGCCAGCAGCCCACTATACTACAGGGAAAAACTGTTTTTT | CASSPLYYREKLFF
TRBJ2-1 | TRBV6-5 | once | TRBD2 | 15 | TGTGCCAGCAGTCTTAGCGGGAGGCTTCGTAATGAGCAGTTCTTC | CASSLSGRLRNEQFF
TRBJ1-2 | TRBV4-2 | NA | NA | 14 | TGTGCCAGCAGCCAAGTTGCAGGGGACTATGGCTACACCTTC | CASSQVAGDYGYTF
TRBJ2-1 | TRBV28 | NA | NA | 14 | TGTGCCAGCAGTTTATCTTCGCGAGGCAATGAGCAGTTCTTC | CASSLSSRGNEQFF
TRBJ1-2 | TRBV30 | once | TRBD1 | 14 | TGTGCCTGGAGTGGGGACAGATTTAACTATGGCTACACCTTC | CAWSGDRFNYGYTF
TRBJ2-2 | TRBV6-4 | NA | TRBD2 | 13 | TGTGCCAGCAGTGAGCGGGAGACCGGGGAGCTGTTTTTT | CASSERETGELFF
TRBJ2-2 | TRBV9 | once | NA | 14 | TGTGCCAGCAGCGGTCTAAGGGGGTCCGGGGAGCTGTTTTTT | CASSGLRGSGELFF
TRBJ1-2 | TRBV5-6 | NA | NA | 15 | TGTGCCAGCAGCTTGGCCTGGGGCGATAGCTATGGCTACACCTTC | CASSLAWGDSYGYTF
TRBJ2-6 | TRBV27 | NA | NA | 16 | TGTGCCAGCAGCCCAGGACCAGGGGCTGGGGCCAACGTCCTGACTTTC | CASSPGPGAGANVLTF